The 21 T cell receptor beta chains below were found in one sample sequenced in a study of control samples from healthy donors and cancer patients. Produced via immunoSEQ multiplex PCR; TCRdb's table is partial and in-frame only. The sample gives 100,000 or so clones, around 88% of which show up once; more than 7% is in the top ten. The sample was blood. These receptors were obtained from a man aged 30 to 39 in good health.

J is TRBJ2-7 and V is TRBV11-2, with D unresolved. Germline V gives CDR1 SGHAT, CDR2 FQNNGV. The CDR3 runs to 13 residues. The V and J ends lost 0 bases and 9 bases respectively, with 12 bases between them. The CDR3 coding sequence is TGTGCCAGCAGCTTAGATTGGGCATCTGGGCAGTACGTC. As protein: CASSLDWASGQYV.

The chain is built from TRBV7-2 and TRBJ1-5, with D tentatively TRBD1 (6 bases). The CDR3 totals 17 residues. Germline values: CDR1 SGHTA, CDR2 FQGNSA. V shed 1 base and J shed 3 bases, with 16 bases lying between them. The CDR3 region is CASSLEARGLPNQPQHF. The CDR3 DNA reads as TGTGCCAGCAGCTTAGAGGCCAGGGGCCTACCCAATCAGCCCCAGCATTTT.

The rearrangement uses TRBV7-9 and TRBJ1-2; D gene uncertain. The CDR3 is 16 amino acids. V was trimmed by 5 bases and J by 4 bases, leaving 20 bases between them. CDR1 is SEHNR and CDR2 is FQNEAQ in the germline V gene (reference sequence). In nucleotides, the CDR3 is TGTGCCAGCAGCCCGGCGGGAAGCGTGATTATCTATGGCTACACCTTC. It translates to CASSPAGSVIIYGYTF.

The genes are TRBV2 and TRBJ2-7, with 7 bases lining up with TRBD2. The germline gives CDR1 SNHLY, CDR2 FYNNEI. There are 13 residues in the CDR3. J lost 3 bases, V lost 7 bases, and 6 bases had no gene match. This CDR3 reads CASKEASGYEQYF. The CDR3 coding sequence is TGTGCCAGCAAAGAAGCTAGCGGCTACGAGCAGTACTTC.

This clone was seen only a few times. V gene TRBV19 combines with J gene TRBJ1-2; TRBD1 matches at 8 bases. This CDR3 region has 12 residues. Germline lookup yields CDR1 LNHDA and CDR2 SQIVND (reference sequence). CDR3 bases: TGTGCAGTTACGACAGGGGCCTATGGCTACACCTTC. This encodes CAVTTGAYGYTF.

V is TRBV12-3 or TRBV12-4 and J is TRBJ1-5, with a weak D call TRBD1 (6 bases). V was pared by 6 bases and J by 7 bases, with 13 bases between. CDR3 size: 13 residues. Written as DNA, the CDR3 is TGTGCCAGCAGCAGGGGCCTGGAACAGCCCCAGCATTTT. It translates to CASSRGLEQPQHF.

The CDR3 nucleotides are TGTGCCAGCAGCTTGGCCATGCGGACTGCGGGCTATGGCTACACCTTC. Amino acids: CASSLAMRTAGYGYTF. The chain is built from TRBV5-6 and TRBJ1-2; the D is unclear. V was shortened by 0 bases and J by 4 bases, with 16 bases between the two germline ends. Per germline, CDR1 SGHDT and CDR2 YYEEEE. This CDR3 contains 16 residues.

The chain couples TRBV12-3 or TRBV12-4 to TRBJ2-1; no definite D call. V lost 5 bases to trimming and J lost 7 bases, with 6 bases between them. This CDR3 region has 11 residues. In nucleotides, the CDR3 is TGTGCCAGCAGTCTCCTAAATGAGCAGTTCTTC. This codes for CASSLLNEQFF.

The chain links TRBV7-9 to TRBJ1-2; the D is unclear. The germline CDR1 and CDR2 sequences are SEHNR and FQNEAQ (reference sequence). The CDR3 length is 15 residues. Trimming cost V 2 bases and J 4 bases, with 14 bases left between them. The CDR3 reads CASSLFDGGPYGYTF. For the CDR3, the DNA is TGTGCCAGCAGCTTATTCGACGGAGGTCCCTATGGCTACACCTTC.

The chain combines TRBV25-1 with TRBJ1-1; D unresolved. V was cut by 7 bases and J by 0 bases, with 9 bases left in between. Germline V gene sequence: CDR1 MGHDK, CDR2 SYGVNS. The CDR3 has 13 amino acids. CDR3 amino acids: CASTRSLNTEAFF. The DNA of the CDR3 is TGTGCCAGCACACGAAGCTTGAACACTGAAGCTTTCTTT.

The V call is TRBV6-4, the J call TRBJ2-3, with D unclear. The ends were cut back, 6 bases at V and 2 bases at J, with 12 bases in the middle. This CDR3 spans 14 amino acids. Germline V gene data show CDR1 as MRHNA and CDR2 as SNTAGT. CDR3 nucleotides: TGTGCCAGCAGCGTGGGTCAGGACACAGATACGCAGTATTTT. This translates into CASSVGQDTDTQYF.

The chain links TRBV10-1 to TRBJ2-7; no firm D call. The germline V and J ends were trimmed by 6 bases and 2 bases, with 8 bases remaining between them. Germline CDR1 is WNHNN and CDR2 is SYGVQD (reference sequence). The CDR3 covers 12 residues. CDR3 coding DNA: TGCGCCAGCAGCAGTGACCCCTACGAGCAGTACTTC. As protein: CASSSDPYEQYF.

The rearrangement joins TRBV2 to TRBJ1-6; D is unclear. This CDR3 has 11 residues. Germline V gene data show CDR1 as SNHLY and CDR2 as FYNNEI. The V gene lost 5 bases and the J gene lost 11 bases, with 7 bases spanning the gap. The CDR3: CASSTYPPLHF. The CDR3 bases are TGTGCCAGCAGTACTTACCCACCCCTCCACTTT.

In nucleotides, the CDR3 is TGTGCCAGCAGTTTGTCGGCAGGGGGAGAGACCCAGTACTTC. It translates to CASSLSAGGETQYF. The chain joins TRBV27 to TRBJ2-5; 7 bases line up with TRBD1. The germline V gene has CDR1 MNHEY and CDR2 SMNVEV (reference sequence). The CDR3 loop spans 14 amino acids. Losses at the gene ends were 3 bases for V and 4 bases for J; bases not matched to a gene: 5.

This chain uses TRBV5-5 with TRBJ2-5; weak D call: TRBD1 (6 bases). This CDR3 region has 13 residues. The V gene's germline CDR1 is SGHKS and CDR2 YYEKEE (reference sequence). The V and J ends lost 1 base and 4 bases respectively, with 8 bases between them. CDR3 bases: TGTGCCAGCAGCTTGCAGGGGCGAGAGACCCAGTACTTC. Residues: CASSLQGRETQYF.

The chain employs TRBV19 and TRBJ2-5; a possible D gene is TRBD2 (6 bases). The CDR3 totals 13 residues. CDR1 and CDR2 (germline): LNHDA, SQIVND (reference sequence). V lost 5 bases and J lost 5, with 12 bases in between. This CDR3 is CASSSGTLETQYF. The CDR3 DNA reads TGTGCCAGTAGTTCCGGGACTCTGGAGACCCAGTACTTC. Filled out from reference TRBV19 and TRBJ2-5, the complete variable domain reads DGGITQSPKYLFRKEGQNVTLSCEQNLNHDAMYWYRQDPGQGLRLIYYSQIVNDFQKGDIAEGYSVSREKKESFPLTVTSAQKNPTAFYLCASSSGTLETQYFGPGTRLLVL.

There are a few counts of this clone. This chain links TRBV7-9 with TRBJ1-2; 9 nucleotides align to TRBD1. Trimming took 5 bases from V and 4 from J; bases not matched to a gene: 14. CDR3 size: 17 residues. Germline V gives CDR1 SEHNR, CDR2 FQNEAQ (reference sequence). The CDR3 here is CASSPGTGRGSSYGYTF. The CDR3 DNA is TGTGCCAGCAGCCCTGGGACAGGGAGAGGGTCCTCCTATGGCTACACCTTC.

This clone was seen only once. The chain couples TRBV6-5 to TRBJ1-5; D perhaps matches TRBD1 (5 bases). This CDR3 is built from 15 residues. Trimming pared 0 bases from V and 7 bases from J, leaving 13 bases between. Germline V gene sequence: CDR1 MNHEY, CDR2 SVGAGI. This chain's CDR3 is CASSYSKGQGQPQHF. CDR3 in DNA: TGTGCCAGCAGTTACTCGAAGGGGCAGGGACAGCCCCAGCATTTT.

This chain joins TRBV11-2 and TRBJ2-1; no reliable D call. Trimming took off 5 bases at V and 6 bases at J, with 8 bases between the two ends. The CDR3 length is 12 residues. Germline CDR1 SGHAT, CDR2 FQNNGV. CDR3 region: CASSPQRNEQFF. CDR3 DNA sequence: TGTGCCAGCAGCCCCCAGCGCAATGAGCAGTTCTTC. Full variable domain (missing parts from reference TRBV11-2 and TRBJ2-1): EAGVAQSPRYKIIEKRQSVAFWCNPISGHATLYWYQQILGQGPKLLIQFQNNGVVDDSQLPKDRFSAERLKGVDSTLKIQPAKLEDSAVYLCASSPQRNEQFFGPGTRLTVL.

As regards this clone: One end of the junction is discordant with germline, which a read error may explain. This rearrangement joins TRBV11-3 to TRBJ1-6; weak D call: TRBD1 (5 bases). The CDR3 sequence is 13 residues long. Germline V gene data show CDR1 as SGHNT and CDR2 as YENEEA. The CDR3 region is CASSLDSNSPLHF. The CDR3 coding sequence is TGTGCCAGCAGCCTAGACAGTAATTCACCCCTCCACTTT.

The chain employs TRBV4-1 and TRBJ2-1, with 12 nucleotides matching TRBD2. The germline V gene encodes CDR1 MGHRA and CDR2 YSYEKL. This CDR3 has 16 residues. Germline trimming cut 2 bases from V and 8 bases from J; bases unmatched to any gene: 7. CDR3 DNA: TGCGCCAGCAGCCAACACGGACTAGCGGGGATCGATGAGCAGTTCTTC. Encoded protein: CASSQHGLAGIDEQFF.